Each of the 22 T cell receptor beta chains below was sequenced from the same sample in a study of blood T cells in healthy people across ages. Primers used in a second PCR of roughly 6 to 11 cycles were a sample-barcoded 5' primer and a J-beta primer mix. TCRdb called the 5' RACE reads again in MiXCR, with one record for every CDR3 protein. The sample contains 650,000 to 900,000 distinct CDR3 sequences, less than 80% of which appear only once. Sequencing was carried out using blood. The receptor source for this set is a man under 40 in good health.

Only a few counts were recorded for this clonotype. This chain connects TRBV4-2 to TRBJ2-5; 13 bases are a match to TRBD2. The CDR3 sequence is 16 residues long. The V and J ends lost 4 bases and 5 bases, in that order; junction bases with no gene match: 7. Germline V gene data show CDR1 as LGHNA and CDR2 as YNFKEQ. The DNA of the CDR3 is TGTGCCAGCAGCCTTACTAGCGGGGGGGCCTTTGAGACCCAGTACTTC. It translates to CASSLTSGGAFETQYF.

This rearrangement joins TRBV29-1 to TRBJ2-1, with D unclear. Deletions cut 6 bases from V and 2 bases from J, with 5 bases between. Germline CDR1 and CDR2: SQVTM and ANQGSEA. CDR3 size: 11 residues. CDR3 DNA: TGCAGCGTCGACACCTACAATGAGCAGTTCTTC. This encodes CSVDTYNEQFF.

In this sample, this clonotype turned up a few times. The chain links TRBV7-2 to TRBJ1-1, with D maybe TRBD1 (5 bases). Germline V gives CDR1 SGHTA, CDR2 FQGNSA. V dropped 5 bases and J dropped 2 bases, with 12 bases sitting between them. This CDR3 is built from 14 residues. The CDR3 region is CASSPGGTNTEAFF. The CDR3 coding sequence is TGTGCCAGCAGCCCGGGGGGGACCAACACTGAAGCTTTCTTT.

The V call is TRBV7-8, the J call TRBJ2-1, with 9 nucleotides matching TRBD2. V shed 1 base and J 6 bases; nucleotides not matched to a gene: 7. Germline V CDR1 and CDR2: SGHVS, FQNEAQ. This CDR3 is 16 amino acids long. The CDR3 loop reads CASSLEGLALRNEQFF. The CDR3 DNA sequence: TGTGCCAGCAGCTTAGAGGGACTAGCTCTCCGCAATGAGCAGTTCTTC. Full variable domain (remainder filled in from reference TRBV7-8 and TRBJ2-1): GAGVSQSPRYKVAKRGQDVALRCDPISGHVSLFWYQQALGQGPEFLTYFQNEAQLDKSGLPSDRFFAERPEGSVSTLKIQRTQQEDSAVYLCASSLEGLALRNEQFFGPGTRLTVL.

This clonotype has only a few counts. The rearrangement links TRBV4-2 to TRBJ2-1, with 10 bases matching TRBD1. Germline V gene sequence: CDR1 LGHNA, CDR2 YNFKEQ. V lost 3 bases and J lost 6; bases outside the gene matches: 5. The CDR3 consists of 15 residues. The CDR3 region has the DNA TGTGCCAGCAGCCAGGGGACAGGGGCCGTCAATGAGCAGTTCTTC. Translating gives CASSQGTGAVNEQFF.

The rearrangement uses TRBV20-1 and TRBJ2-1; no clear D gene. In germline, CDR1 is DFQATT, CDR2 SNEGSKA (reference sequence). Trimming stripped 0 bases from V and 3 bases from J, with 12 bases between. The CDR3 spans 15 residues. Here the CDR3 reads CSARDFALGYNEQFF. The CDR3 bases are TGCAGTGCTAGAGATTTCGCCCTCGGCTACAATGAGCAGTTCTTC.

The chain links TRBV7-9 to TRBJ2-5; unclear D gene. TRBJ2-7 explains the end of the DNA better; the J call may be wrong. The CDR3 is 13 amino acids. Germline V CDR1 and CDR2: SEHNR, FQNEAQ (reference sequence). The CDR3 DNA follows: TGTGCCAGCAGCCCTAAGGTAGGGATCGAGCAGTACTTC. Translated, it gives CASSPKVGIEQYF.

This clonotype was recorded once. The genes are TRBV20-1 and TRBJ1-2; D not resolved. Trimming removed 7 bases at V and 4 bases at J, with 10 bases between. Germline CDR1 and CDR2: DFQATT and SNEGSKA (reference sequence). The CDR3 totals 11 residues. The CDR3 spells CSVGMAYGYTF. The CDR3 nucleotides read TGCAGTGTCGGGATGGCCTATGGCTACACCTTC.

The chain joins TRBV20-1 to TRBJ2-7; D possibly corresponds to TRBD2 (5 bases). The ends were cut back, 3 bases at V and 0 bases at J, with 9 bases in the middle. Germline values: CDR1 DFQATT, CDR2 SNEGSKA (reference sequence). This CDR3 spans 13 amino acids. In DNA form, the CDR3 reads TGCAGTGCTAGCGACGGGAACTCCTACGAGCAGTACTTC. Protein sequence: CSASDGNSYEQYF.

This chain uses TRBV7-9 with TRBJ1-1, with D perhaps TRBD1 (5 bases). The V gene's germline CDR1 is SEHNR and CDR2 FQNEAQ (reference sequence). V lost 8 bases to trimming and J lost 4 bases, with 11 bases between them. The CDR3 runs 12 residues. Here the CDR3 reads CASSNGGTEAFF. DNA of the CDR3: TGTGCCAGCTCCAACGGGGGCACTGAAGCTTTCTTT.

V usage is TRBV29-1 and J usage is TRBJ2-1; TRBD1 agrees at 8 bases. CDR3 length: 15 residues. Germline values: CDR1 SQVTM, CDR2 ANQGSEA. The V and J ends lost 7 bases and 2 bases, in that order; junction bases with no gene match: 10. CDR3 loop: CSATTGDGAYNEQFF. The CDR3 bases are TGCAGCGCCACGACAGGGGACGGCGCCTACAATGAGCAGTTCTTC.

The chain has TRBV7-9 and TRBJ2-3; 9 bases fit TRBD1. V dropped 6 bases and J dropped 4; count of bases not matched to a gene: 8. The CDR3 totals 15 residues. Per the germline V gene, CDR1 is SEHNR and CDR2 is FQNEAQ (reference sequence). As DNA, the CDR3 is TGTGCCAGCAGATACGGGACAGGGTACCCAGATACGCAGTATTTT. It translates to CASRYGTGYPDTQYF. Variable domain in full (rest from reference TRBV7-9 and TRBJ2-3): DTGVSQNPRHKITKRGQNVTFRCDPISEHNRLYWYRQTLGQGPEFLTYFQNEAQLEKSRLLSDRFSAERPKGSFSTLEIQRTEQGDSAMYLCASRYGTGYPDTQYFGPGTRLTVL.

A single count supports this clonotype. This sequence joins TRBV28 and TRBJ2-5; D is unresolved. TRBJ2-7 explains the end of the DNA better; the J call may be wrong. Germline V gives CDR1 MDHEN, CDR2 SYDVKM. The length of the CDR3 is 12 residues. The CDR3 spells CASSLLGIEQYF. The CDR3 bases are TGTGCCAGCAGTTTATTAGGGATCGAGCAGTACTTC.

The chain couples TRBV2 to TRBJ2-1, with D uncertain. The V gene lost 6 bases and the J gene lost 4 bases, with 10 bases spanning the gap. There are 13 residues in the CDR3. In germline, CDR1 is SNHLY, CDR2 FYNNEI. As DNA, the CDR3 is TGTGCCAGCAGGTGGACGGAATACAATGAGCAGTTCTTC. Its protein is CASRWTEYNEQFF.

CDR3 residues: CASSQDLTGPIYNSPLHF. DNA for the CDR3: TGTGCCAGCAGCCAAGATCTAACAGGCCCTATCTATAATTCACCCCTCCACTTT. The chain joins TRBV4-2 to TRBJ1-6; D is perhaps TRBD1 (5 bases). This CDR3 spans 18 amino acids. The V gene lost 0 bases and the J gene lost 3 bases, with 15 bases spanning the gap. Looked up from germline, CDR1 is LGHNA and CDR2 is YNFKEQ.

The chain is built from TRBV7-2 and TRBJ1-5, with D maybe TRBD1 (5 bases). This CDR3 region has 15 residues. V was trimmed by 5 bases and J by 2 bases, leaving 13 bases between them. Germline loops: CDR1 SGHTA, CDR2 FQGNSA. The CDR3 is CASSRGDMGNQPQHF. CDR3 DNA: TGTGCCAGCAGCCGGGGGGATATGGGCAATCAGCCCCAGCATTTT.

The chain carries TRBV9 and TRBJ2-1; perhaps D is TRBD1 or TRBD2 (5 bases each). CDR1 is SGDLS and CDR2 is YYNGEE in the germline V gene. The CDR3 sequence is 13 residues long. Trimming removed 0 bases at V and 9 bases at J, with 10 bases between. The CDR3 DNA is TGTGCCAGCAGCGTAGATGAGGGGCGTGAGCAGTTCTTC. It yields the protein CASSVDEGREQFF.

V usage is TRBV12-3 or TRBV12-4 and J usage is TRBJ2-4, with no clear D. The J call is doubtful: the DNA matches TRBJ2-7 better. The CDR3 totals 17 residues. The CDR3 here is CASSFGPVVVASYEQYF. The CDR3 nucleotides are TGTGCCAGCAGTTTCGGTCCCGTGGTAGTGGCATCCTACGAGCAGTACTTC.

The V and J genes are TRBV13 and TRBJ1-4, with D possibly matching TRBD1 (6 bases). The germline CDR1 and CDR2 sequences are PRHDT and FYEKMQ (reference sequence). Deletions cut 5 bases from V and 4 bases from J, with 14 bases between. The CDR3 consists of 15 residues. The CDR3 reads CASSHRQEINEKLFF. In DNA form, the CDR3 reads TGTGCCAGCAGCCATAGACAGGAGATTAATGAAAAACTGTTTTTT.

There are a few counts of this clonotype. V and J are TRBV6-1 and TRBJ1-2, with 10 bases identical to TRBD1. Germline V lookup: CDR1 MNHNS, CDR2 SASEGT. J lost 0 bases, V lost 7 bases, and 5 bases had no gene match. This CDR3 has 15 residues. CDR3 sequence (DNA): TGTGCCAGCAAGTCCGGGACAGGGGCTAACTATGGCTACACCTTC. Its translation: CASKSGTGANYGYTF.

This clonotype was seen only a few times. V and J are TRBV15 and TRBJ2-4, with 7 bases identical to TRBD2. The J call may be in error: the DNA end matches TRBJ2-7 better. Per the germline V gene, CDR1 is LNHNV and CDR2 is YYDKDF (reference sequence). The CDR3 contains 14 residues. DNA for the CDR3: TGTGCCACCAGCAGAGAGCGGGGGAACTACGAGCAGTACTTC. Translating gives CATSRERGNYEQYF.

V gene TRBV2 combines with J gene TRBJ2-5, with D possibly being TRBD1 (6 bases). The CDR3 loop spans 12 amino acids. Germline V gene data show CDR1 as SNHLY and CDR2 as FYNNEI. V was cut by 3 bases and J by 12 bases, with 14 bases left in between. The CDR3 sequence: CASSERDTREYF. CDR3 nucleotides: TGTGCCAGCAGTGAGAGGGACACAAGGGAGTACTTC.